The present T cell receptor beta chain was sequenced within a study of early T cells in non-severe SARS-CoV-2 infection. In the library, individual cDNA molecules carried attached unique molecular identifiers. Each CDR3 protein gets one entry after TCRdb re-called the 5' RACE reads with MiXCR. In the table there are 30,000 or so distinct CDR3 sequences, 6% to 7% of which are singletons. This clonotype was detected ten times or more. With 0 bases removed from V and 5 bases from J, the gap between germline ends came to 16 bases. The length of the CDR3 is 15 residues. Per germline, CDR1 SQVTM and CDR2 ANQGSEA.

The source material was whole blood. The V gene is TRBV29-1, the J gene TRBJ2-5; D gene uncertain. This receptor was identified in an adult who was a healthcare worker with PCR-confirmed SARS-CoV-2 infection or an uninfected control (not recorded which). In DNA form, the CDR3 reads TGCAGCGTTGAAGACAGCTATCCAAATCGGGAGACCCAGTACTTC. This translates into CSVEDSYPNRETQYF.